The rows below give T cell receptor beta chains drawn from one sample of a study of shared clonotypes between healthy human individuals. The table came from immunoSEQ multiplex PCR; TCRdb's copy has only in-frame clones and leaves some out. The table lists roughly 2,000,000 clones, roughly 94% of them singletons, with more than 0.9% in the top ten. Sequencing input: naive CD8+ T cells sorted from blood. The receptors shown here come from a man in his late teens or twenties in good health. Both conserved end residues are part of each CDR3. A D gene is named only where the DNA matches it firmly.

CDR3 DNA,CDR3 protein,J gene,D gene,V gene
TGTGCCATCAGTGACCTAGCGGGGGGAGCCTACGAGCAGTACTTC,CAISDLAGGAYEQYF,TRBJ2-7,TRBD2,TRBV10-3
TGTGCCAGCAGTTACGAGACAGGTAACACTGAAGCTTTCTTT,CASSYETGNTEAFF,TRBJ1-1,NA,TRBV6-5
TGTGCCAGCAGTGATCCGGAGACCCAGTACTTC,CASSDPETQYF,TRBJ2-5,NA,TRBV2
TGTGCCAGCAGCATGGACAGGGACTACGAGCAGTACTTC,CASSMDRDYEQYF,TRBJ2-7,TRBD1,TRBV5-5
TGTGCCTGGAGTGCCGGGCAGGGAACATTTGAAGCTTTCTTT,CAWSAGQGTFEAFF,TRBJ1-1,NA,TRBV30
TGTGCCAGCAGTTCCCGGACCGCTAGCTCCTACAATGAGCAGTTCTTC,CASSSRTASSYNEQFF,TRBJ2-1,NA,TRBV28
TGCGCCAGCAGTGATGACTTGGTTGGGACAGATACGCAGTATTTT,CASSDDLVGTDTQYF,TRBJ2-3,NA,TRBV10-1
TGTGCCAGCAGTCGTAGTAGCGACAGGGGTAATGAAAAACTGTTTTTT,CASSRSSDRGNEKLFF,TRBJ1-4,TRBD1,TRBV28
TGCGCCAGCAGCCAGGGGACTAGCGGGAGCAACGAGCAGTACTTC,CASSQGTSGSNEQYF,TRBJ2-7,TRBD2,TRBV4-3
TGCGCCAGCAGCTTGGAGCGTGGATTAGAGGGAACTGAAGCTTTCTTT,CASSLERGLEGTEAFF,TRBJ1-1,NA,TRBV5-1
TGTGCCAGCAGCCTCGACAGGGGATCAGAACTGTTTTTT,CASSLDRGSELFF,TRBJ1-4,TRBD1,TRBV11-3